This T cell receptor beta chain was retrieved from a study of beta chain features in type 1 diabetes. The wider study: Examination covered around 98 million sorted cells spanning all samples. General observations from the study: Across all four CD4+ subsets, people with type 1 diabetes showed modestly shorter TCRB CDR3s. A potential PCR bias toward shorter templates would be equal in patient and control samples. Whether TCRB rearrangement is influenced by HLA type went unresolved here.

This clone appeared a few times. Its cognate antigen is unknown. The CDR3 contains 14 residues. Germline CDR1 SGHVS, CDR2 FNYEAQ. V shed 2 bases and J shed 2 bases, with 8 bases lying between them. Averaging approximately 120 mL, one heparinised blood draw came from each individual donor. The authors reverse transcribed all of the isolated RNA, so sequencing captured expressed TCRB transcripts. Some clones are missing from TCRdb's copy, which holds only in-frame ones; the method was immunoSEQ multiplex PCR. The data contain 300,000 or so clones, around 9.7% of them singletons. The chain joins TRBV7-6 to TRBJ2-3; D is unclear. The origin of this receptor is a man aged 25-45 years with type 1 diabetes. The sample comprised central memory CD4+ T cells from blood. The CDR3 sequence: CASSLSTTTDTQYF. CDR3 coding DNA: TGTGCCAGCAGCTTATCGACAACCACAGATACGCAGTATTTT.